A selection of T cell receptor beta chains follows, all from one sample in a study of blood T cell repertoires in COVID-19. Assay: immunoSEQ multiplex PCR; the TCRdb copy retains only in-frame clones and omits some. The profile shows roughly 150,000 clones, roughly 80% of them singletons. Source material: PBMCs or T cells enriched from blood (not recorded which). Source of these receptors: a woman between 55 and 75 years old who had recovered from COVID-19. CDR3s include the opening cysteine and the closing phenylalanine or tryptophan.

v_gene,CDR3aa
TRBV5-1,CASSLGGSGNTIYF
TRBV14,CASSRGYTTTDTQYF
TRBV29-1,CSVEDGAGGNQPQHF
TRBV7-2,CASSTRRTETQYF
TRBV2,CASSASGGFYNSPLHF
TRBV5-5,CASSTGQSRTEAFF
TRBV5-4,CASSLGGLDEQFF
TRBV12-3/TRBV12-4,CASSSTGGETQYF
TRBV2,CAKTATGPLTEGYTF
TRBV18,CASSPTGQGLEQYF
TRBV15,CARQGCNQPQHF
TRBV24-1,CATRGGVTDTQYF
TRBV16,CASSLGTAEKLFF
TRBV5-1,CASRQGAREQYF
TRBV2,CASRSGTGTGELFF
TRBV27,CASSPRGQGAGETQYF
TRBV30,CAWGGLVGPTQYF
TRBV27,CASSFSRVNNQPQHF
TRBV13,CASSFGFIAEAFF
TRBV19,CASSDPPGFFNQPQHF
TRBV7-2,CASSLRDRGGYTF
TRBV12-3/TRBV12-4,CASRLVQGTQYF
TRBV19,CASSIPGQNYEQYF
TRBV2,CASSDRWNTEAFF
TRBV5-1,CASSLSGLGLYNEQFF
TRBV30,CAWSGGGNQETQYF
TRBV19,CASSISGYSPLHF
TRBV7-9,CASSPTSGGPSYEQYF
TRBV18,CASSSQGTNQPQHF
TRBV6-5,CASTGGDVADTQYF
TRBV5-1,CASSRQEDEQFF
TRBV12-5,CASGSSGWGGDSPLHF
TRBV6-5,CAIRDTGGDEKLFF
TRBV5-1,CASSLGQGGEKLFF
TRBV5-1,CASSPGQGAGGYTF
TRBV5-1,CASSVQGREEKLFF
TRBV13,CASSPQTGYTEAFF
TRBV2,CASRDNSNQPQHF
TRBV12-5,CASGLLLTGGSFGTEAFF
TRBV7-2,CASSLGLAGAEQYF
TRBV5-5,CASSPDRIYGYTF
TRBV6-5,CASSYGQSGATYEQYF
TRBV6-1,CASSDTTRHGYTF
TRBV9,CASSVGDSSGNTIYF
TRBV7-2,CASSSRTGGYEQYF
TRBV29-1,CSVESRGVSYGYTF
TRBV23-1,CAETTGVNQETQYF
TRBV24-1,CATSETANTGELFF
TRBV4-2,CASSQDVAEPYEQYF